Listed here are 25 T cell receptor beta chains from one sample, sequenced in a study of molecular identifiers for immune sequencing clone quantification. TCRdb reprocessed the PCR reads with MiXCR, giving one entry per CDR3 protein. The sample has hundreds of thousands of distinct CDR3 sequences; just under 20% are singletons. The sequencing sample was made of naive CD8+ T cells from blood, with Jurkat cell RNA spiked in. The subset denotes: FACS-sorted CD8+CD4-CCR7+CD45RA+ naive T cells. Every receptor here comes from a human donor in good health. Some libraries in this study had Jurkat cell RNA spiked in.

The chain has TRBV5-1 and TRBJ2-1; perhaps D is TRBD1 or TRBD2 (5 bases each). Looked up from germline, CDR1 is SGHRS and CDR2 is YFSETQ. Trimming shortened V by 2 bases and J by 9 bases, and 18 bases separated the two germline ends. There are 15 residues in the CDR3. The CDR3 sequence: CASSLKSRGFGEQFF. Here the CDR3 DNA reads TGCGCCAGCAGCTTAAAGTCTCGGGGCTTCGGTGAGCAGTTCTTC.

This clonotype was seen many times. J is TRBJ2-7 and V is TRBV5-4, with 14 positions matching TRBD2. The CDR3 length is 17 residues. The germline V gene has CDR1 SGHNT and CDR2 YYREEE (reference sequence). Trimming took 3 bases from V and 9 from J; bases not matched to a gene: 14. The CDR3 region has the DNA TGTGCCAGCAGCTCCTCCCTTGTGGGACTAGCGGGAGAGGGGCAGTACTTC. It translates to CASSSSLVGLAGEGQYF. Drawing the rest from reference TRBV5-4 and TRBJ2-7, the complete variable domain is ETGVTQSPTHLIKTRGQQVTLRCSSQSGHNTVSWYQQALGQGPQFIFQYYREEENGRGNFPPRFSGLQFPNYSSELNVNALELDDSALYLCASSSSLVGLAGEGQYFGPGTRLTVT.

This clonotype was seen ten or more times. J is TRBJ2-1 and V is TRBV7-2; perhaps TRBD2 as D (6 bases). Trimming cost V 6 bases and J 4 bases, with 10 bases left between them. The CDR3 length is 13 residues. Germline loops: CDR1 SGHTA, CDR2 FQGNSA. CDR3 sequence: CASRDLAYNEQFF. DNA of the CDR3: TGTGCCAGCAGAGACCTAGCGTACAATGAGCAGTTCTTC.

This clonotype was found a few times. The V gene is TRBV6-5, the J gene TRBJ1-4, with D tentatively TRBD1 (5 bases). Germline lookup yields CDR1 MNHEY and CDR2 SVGAGI. The V end was cut by 6 bases, the J end by 8 bases, with 16 bases between. This CDR3 comprises 14 residues. The CDR3 loop reads CASSHIWAGEKLFF. In DNA, the CDR3 is TGTGCCAGCAGCCACATCTGGGCAGGGGAAAAACTGTTTTTT.

The rearrangement uses TRBV16 and TRBJ2-7; D unclear. The V and J ends lost 0 bases and 2 bases respectively, with 8 bases between them. CDR1 and CDR2 (germline): KGHSY, FQNENV. The CDR3 loop spans 14 amino acids. The CDR3 DNA sequence: TGTGCCAGCAGCCAATCGAGGCAGACCTACGAGCAGTACTTC. It codes for CASSQSRQTYEQYF.

This clonotype has at least ten counts. This chain joins TRBV3-1 and TRBJ1-3; D is uncertain. Germline V gives CDR1 LGHDT, CDR2 YNNKEL (reference sequence). The CDR3 runs to 13 residues. Trimming took off 0 bases at V and 7 bases at J, with 7 bases between the two ends. The chain's CDR3 is CASSQDRWNTIYF. For the CDR3, the DNA is TGTGCCAGCAGCCAAGATCGGTGGAACACCATATATTTT.

The rearrangement joins TRBV24-1 to TRBJ2-1; tentative D call: TRBD1 (5 bases). V gave up 4 bases and J gave up 4 bases, with 25 bases separating them. This CDR3 has 19 residues. From germline, CDR1 is KGHDR and CDR2 SFDVKD. DNA for the CDR3: TGTGCCACCAGTGAGGACACGAGACTCCCGGTACCCCCTTACAATGAGCAGTTCTTC. Translating gives CATSEDTRLPVPPYNEQFF.

The table lists this clonotype with many counts. J is TRBJ2-2 and V is TRBV18; D gene unclear. Trimming removed 1 base from V and 0 bases from J, with 18 bases in between. The CDR3 has 19 amino acids. CDR1 is KGHSH, CDR2 LQKENI, per germline. CDR3 nucleotides: TGTGCCAGCTCACCACAAGAAGTCGAAGCGTTTACGAACACCGGGGAGCTGTTTTTT. This sequence encodes CASSPQEVEAFTNTGELFF.

In this sample, this clonotype turned up a few times. The rearrangement uses TRBV29-1 and TRBJ2-1; TRBD2 matches 7 bases. The CDR3 consists of 13 residues. The V and J ends lost 4 bases and 4 bases, in that order; junction bases with no gene match: 4. Germline-derived CDR1 and CDR2 are SQVTM and ANQGSEA. The CDR3 protein is CSVVLADYNEQFF. CDR3 in DNA: TGCAGCGTTGTTCTAGCGGATTACAATGAGCAGTTCTTC.

Of note for this clonotype: One junction end disagrees with the germline gene, perhaps due to a read error. The V gene is TRBV3-1, the J gene TRBJ2-3; D is uncertain. Germline loops: CDR1 LGHDT, CDR2 YNNKEL (reference sequence). The CDR3 totals 16 residues. CDR3 loop: CVSSPRLLVSTDTQYF. CDR3 DNA sequence: TGTGTCAGCAGCCCCCGACTCCTTGTTAGCACAGATACGCAGTATTTT.

This clonotype was observed at least ten times. The chain carries TRBV4-1 and TRBJ2-5; no definite D call. Deletions cut 1 base from V and 0 bases from J, with 6 bases between. Germline-derived CDR1 and CDR2 are MGHRA and YSYEKL. This CDR3 comprises 14 residues. CDR3 protein: CASSQVEYQETQYF. For the CDR3, the DNA is TGCGCCAGCAGCCAAGTTGAGTACCAAGAGACCCAGTACTTC.

This clonotype was counted only a few times. The rearrangement links TRBV13 to TRBJ2-1, with no clear D. V gave up 8 bases and J gave up 3 bases, with 8 bases separating them. The CDR3 is made up of 12 amino acids. Looked up from germline, CDR1 is PRHDT and CDR2 is FYEKMQ (reference sequence). CDR3 residues: CASRTVYNEQFF. The CDR3, as DNA: TGTGCCAGCCGGACGGTCTACAATGAGCAGTTCTTC.

This clonotype was seen many times. This chain joins TRBV4-3 and TRBJ1-2; 12 positions agree with TRBD1. CDR3 length: 16 residues. V lost 3 bases to trimming and J lost 4 bases; unmatched junction nucleotides: 6. Germline values: CDR1 LGHNA, CDR2 YSLEER. The CDR3 bases are TGCGCCAGCAGCCAGGGGACAGGGGGCGTTTTCTATGGCTACACCTTC. Amino acid sequence: CASSQGTGGVFYGYTF.

This chain joins TRBV21-1 and TRBJ2-3; the table assigns TRBD1, which was not confirmed against the DNA. TRBV21-1 is a known pseudogene. The CDR3 covers 15 residues. The CDR3 sequence: CASSPWTGVTDTQYF. DNA of the CDR3: TGTGCCAGCAGCCCGTGGACAGGAGTGACAGATACGCAGTATTTT.

This clonotype was recorded many times. CDR3 sequence: CASSIGLYSNQPQHF. The CDR3 DNA sequence: TGTGCCAGTAGTATTGGGCTATATAGCAATCAGCCCCAGCATTTT. The gene calls are TRBV19 and TRBJ1-5; no clear D gene. CDR3 size: 15 residues. V was pared by 3 bases and J by 0 bases, with 9 bases between. Germline CDR1 reads LNHDA; CDR2 reads SQIVND (reference sequence).

At least ten counts were recorded for this clonotype. CDR3 sequence: CASSQDRVAGGPTDTQYF. The CDR3 DNA reads as TGCGCCAGCAGCCAAGATAGAGTAGCGGGGGGGCCCACAGATACGCAGTATTTT. V usage is TRBV4-1 and J usage is TRBJ2-3, with TRBD2 identical over 11 bases. Trimming at V came to 0 bases and at J to 2 bases, leaving 7 bases not matched to a gene. The germline gives CDR1 MGHRA, CDR2 YSYEKL. This CDR3 has 18 amino acids.

This clonotype was detected many times. The chain recombines TRBV11-3 with TRBJ2-1; D not resolved. The CDR3 is 14 residues long. V lost 5 bases and J lost 9, with 17 bases in between. The V gene's germline CDR1 is SGHNT and CDR2 YENEEA. The CDR3 sequence is CASSPRASPGEQFF. CDR3 DNA sequence: TGTGCCAGCAGCCCACGGGCTTCACCCGGTGAGCAGTTCTTC.

This clonotype was counted at least ten times. This rearrangement joins TRBV20-1 to TRBJ2-7; D may be TRBD1 (5 bases). Per the germline V gene, CDR1 is DFQATT and CDR2 is SNEGSKA (reference sequence). This CDR3 comprises 16 residues. V was clipped by 2 bases and J by 0 bases, with 17 bases between them. CDR3 DNA: TGCAGTGCTAGACCCACAGGACGCGCTTTCTCCTACGAGCAGTACTTC. As protein: CSARPTGRAFSYEQYF.

This clonotype was recorded a few times. The chain joins TRBV4-1 to TRBJ2-1; D might be TRBD1 or TRBD2, each matching 5 bases. The CDR3 totals 13 residues. The V gene lost 4 bases and the J gene lost 4 bases, with 8 bases spanning the gap. Germline V gives CDR1 MGHRA, CDR2 YSYEKL. The CDR3 loop reads CASSRGPYNEQFF. Here the CDR3 DNA reads TGCGCCAGCAGCCGGGGACCGTACAATGAGCAGTTCTTC.

This clonotype was found many times. The gene calls are TRBV28 and TRBJ1-1, with D perhaps matching TRBD1 (5 bases). Deletions cut 6 bases from V and 4 bases from J, with 15 bases between. The germline gives CDR1 MDHEN, CDR2 SYDVKM. The CDR3 has 14 amino acids. CDR3 bases: TGTGCCAGCAGCCTCAGCGGGGGATCCACTGAAGCTTTCTTT. Residues: CASSLSGGSTEAFF.

V is TRBV20-1 and J is TRBJ2-7, with D possibly matching TRBD1 (5 bases). The V and J ends lost 1 base and 3 bases respectively, with 10 bases between them. CDR1 is DFQATT, CDR2 SNEGSKA, per germline (reference sequence). The CDR3 covers 13 residues. The CDR3: CSARGDDSYEQYF. In DNA form, the CDR3 reads TGCAGTGCTAGAGGCGACGACAGCTACGAGCAGTACTTC.

This clonotype was detected ten times or more. This rearrangement joins TRBV2 to TRBJ1-2, with a possible D match to TRBD1 (6 bases). The germline V gene has CDR1 SNHLY and CDR2 FYNNEI. The CDR3 covers 13 residues. V was clipped by 1 base and J by 6 bases, with 9 bases between them. The CDR3 spells CASSEGGLDGYTF. CDR3 nucleotides: TGTGCCAGCAGTGAAGGGGGGCTCGATGGCTACACCTTC.

Ten or more counts support this clonotype. The chain links TRBV20-1 to TRBJ2-7; D is ambiguous. V lost 1 base and J 0 bases, leaving 13 bases between the germline ends. CDR1 and CDR2 (germline): DFQATT, SNEGSKA (reference sequence). There are 15 residues in the CDR3. The CDR3 DNA follows: TGCAGTGCTAGAGCCTTTTTGGGGAACTCCTACGAGCAGTACTTC. It codes for CSARAFLGNSYEQYF.

With regard to this clonotype: The junction differs from germline at one of its ends, possibly a read error. The chain joins TRBV13 to TRBJ1-1; D unresolved. This CDR3 is 14 amino acids long. The germline gives CDR1 PRHDT, CDR2 FYEKMQ (reference sequence). CDR3 DNA: TGTGCCAGCAGCTTCCGCTTGGGAGGCACTGGAGCTTTCTTT. Residues: CASSFRLGGTGAFF. Complete variable domain (other parts from reference TRBV13 and TRBJ1-1): AAGVIQSPRHLIKEKRETATLKCYPIPRHDTVYWYQQGPGQDPQFLISFYEKMQSDKGSIPDRFSAQQFSDYHSELNMSSLELGDSALYFCASSFRLGGTGAFFGQGTRLTVV.

To note about this clonotype: This may arise from a read error, as a much more abundant clone is one base away. The chain is built from TRBV13 and TRBJ1-1; D ambiguous. CDR3 length: 12 amino acids. V was trimmed by 5 bases and J by 4 bases, leaving 8 bases between them. Germline V lookup: CDR1 PRHDT, CDR2 FYEKMQ (reference sequence). The CDR3 coding sequence is TGTGCCAGCAGCGACATCGGCACTGAAGCTTTCTTT. This gives the protein CASSDIGTEAFF. Variable domain in full (rest from reference TRBV13 and TRBJ1-1): AAGVIQSPRHLIKEKRETATLKCYPIPRHDTVYWYQQGPGQDPQFLISFYEKMQSDKGSIPDRFSAQQFSDYHSELNMSSLELGDSALYFCASSDIGTEAFFGQGTRLTVV.